This TCR beta chain emerged from a study of cytomegalovirus exposure and HLA in healthy donors. Donors came from a validation cohort of fewer than 150 subjects, distinct from the first 666-subject cohort. Between the trimmed V and J ends, which lost 3 bases and 0 bases, there was a span of 12 bases. Germline values: CDR1 SNHLY, CDR2 FYNNEI. This CDR3 region has 16 residues. Clones were read by immunoSEQ multiplex PCR, and TCRdb kept only the in-frame ones, dropping some. The sample has tens of thousands of clones; roughly 84% are singletons. This clonotype was obtained from a woman between 18 and 30 years old in good health and CMV-seropositive. The material sequenced was PBMCs. The gene calls are TRBV2 and TRBJ2-1; the D gene is possibly TRBD1 (7 bases). CDR3: CASSEWGDSSYNEQFF. CDR3 in DNA: TGTGCCAGCAGTGAGTGGGGGGACAGCTCCTACAATGAGCAGTTCTTC. The variable domain in full, with the rest retrieved from reference TRBV2 and TRBJ2-1, is EPEVTQTPSHQVTQMGQEVILRCVPISNHLYFYWYRQILGQKVEFLVSFYNNEISEKSEIFDDQFSVERPDGSNFTLKIRSTKLEDSAMYFCASSEWGDSSYNEQFFGPGTRLTVL.